The sequence of this T cell receptor (beta chain) was determined in a study of cytomegalovirus exposure and HLA in healthy donors. For this clone: Antigen specificity is unknown.

General study findings and limits: An analysis that was carried out later associated about 17,000 TCR beta sequences with HLA alleles at 0.05 false discovery rate.

PCR primers comprised 60 Vbeta and 13 Jbeta primers. Sequencing used immunoSEQ multiplex PCR; TCRdb keeps in-frame clones, though not all of them. In the table there are roughly 100,000 clones, approximately 77% of which are singletons. The CDR3 contains 14 residues. Germline V lookup: CDR1 SNHLY, CDR2 FYNNEI. Trimming took 2 bases from V and 8 from J; bases not matched to a gene: 6. At the time of sampling, donors were nominally healthy, though unrecorded immune exposures were likely. The TCR comes from a woman in her 40s in good health and CMV-seronegative. Sequencing was carried out using PBMCs. The chain employs TRBV2 and TRBJ1-2; 9 bases are a match to TRBD1. The CDR3 reads CASSETGTGPGYTF. DNA of the CDR3: TGTGCCAGCAGTGAAACCGGGACAGGGCCGGGCTACACCTTC.